This T cell receptor (beta chain) was profiled in a study of blood T cell repertoires in COVID-19. Study-level information: Sites across the United States, Italy and Spain contributed samples from acute and convalescent COVID-19. T cells, B-cell-depleted T cells, or PBMCs provided the cDNA or gDNA that served as material.

Original processing methods: It was from reference gene primer amplification that nucleated cell counts were estimated. Method: immunoSEQ multiplex PCR; TCRdb's copy keeps in-frame clones and lacks some. V and J calls and clone size follow that table, whereas D and trimming were derived from the DNA. The sample has around 81,000 clones, around 82% seen once. This clone has a single count. The CDR3 is 15 residues long. V lost 7 bases and J lost 4; bases outside the gene matches: 8. Germline loops: CDR1 LNHDA, CDR2 SQIVND (reference sequence). V is TRBV19 and J is TRBJ1-1; 11 nucleotides line up with TRBD1. Sequencing was carried out using peripheral blood. The receptor was derived from a human donor in a cohort sampled during active COVID-19. CDR3 in amino acids: CASNRGQGVGTEAFF. CDR3 bases: TGTGCCAGTAACCGGGGACAGGGGGTTGGCACTGAAGCTTTCTTT.